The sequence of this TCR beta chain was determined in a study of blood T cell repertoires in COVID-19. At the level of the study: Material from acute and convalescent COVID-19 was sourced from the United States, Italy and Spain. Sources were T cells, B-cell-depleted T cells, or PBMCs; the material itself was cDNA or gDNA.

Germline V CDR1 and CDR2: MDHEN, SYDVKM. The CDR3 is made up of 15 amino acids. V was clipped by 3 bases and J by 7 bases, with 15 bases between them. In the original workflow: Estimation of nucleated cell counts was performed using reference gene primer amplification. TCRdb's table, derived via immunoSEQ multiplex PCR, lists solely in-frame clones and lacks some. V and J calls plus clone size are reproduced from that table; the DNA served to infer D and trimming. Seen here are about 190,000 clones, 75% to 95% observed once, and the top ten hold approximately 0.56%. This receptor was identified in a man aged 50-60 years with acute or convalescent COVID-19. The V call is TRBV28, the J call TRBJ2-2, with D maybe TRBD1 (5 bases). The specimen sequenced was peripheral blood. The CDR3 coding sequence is TGTGCCAGCAGTTTGTCGGCTTCTCAGGGCGGGGAGCTGTTTTTT. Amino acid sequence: CASSLSASQGGELFF. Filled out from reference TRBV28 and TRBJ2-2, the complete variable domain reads DVKVTQSSRYLVKRTGEKVFLECVQDMDHENMFWYRQDPGLGLRLIYFSYDVKMKEKGDIPEGYSVSREKKERFSLILESASTNQTSMYLCASSLSASQGGELFFGEGSRLTVL.